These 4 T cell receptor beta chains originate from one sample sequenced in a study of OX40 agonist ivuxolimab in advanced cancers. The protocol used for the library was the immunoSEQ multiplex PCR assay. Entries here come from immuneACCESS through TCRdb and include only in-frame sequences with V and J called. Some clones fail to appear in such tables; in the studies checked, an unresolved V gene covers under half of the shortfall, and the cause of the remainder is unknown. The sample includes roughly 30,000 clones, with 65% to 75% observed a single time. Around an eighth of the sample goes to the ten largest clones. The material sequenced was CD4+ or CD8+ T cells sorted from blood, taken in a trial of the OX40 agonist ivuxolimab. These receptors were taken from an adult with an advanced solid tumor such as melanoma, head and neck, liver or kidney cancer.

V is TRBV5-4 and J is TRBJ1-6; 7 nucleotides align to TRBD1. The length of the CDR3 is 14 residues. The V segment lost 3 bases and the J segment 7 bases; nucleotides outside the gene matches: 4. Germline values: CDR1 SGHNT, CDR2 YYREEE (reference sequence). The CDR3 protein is CASSYRDRNSPLHF. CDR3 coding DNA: TGTGCCAGCAGCTACCGGGACAGAAATTCACCCCTCCACTTT.

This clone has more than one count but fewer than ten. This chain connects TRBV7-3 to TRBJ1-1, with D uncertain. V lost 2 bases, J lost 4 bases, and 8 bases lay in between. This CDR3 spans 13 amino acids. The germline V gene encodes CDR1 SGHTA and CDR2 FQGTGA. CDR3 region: CASSLLGSTEAFF. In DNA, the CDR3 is TGTGCCAGCAGCTTACTAGGGTCCACTGAAGCTTTCTTT.

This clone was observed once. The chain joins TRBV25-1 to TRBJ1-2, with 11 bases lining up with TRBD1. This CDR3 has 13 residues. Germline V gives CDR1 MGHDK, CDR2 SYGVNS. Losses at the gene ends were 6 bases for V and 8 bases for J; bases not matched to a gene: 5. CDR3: CASSGQGARGYTF. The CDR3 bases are TGTGCCAGCAGCGGACAGGGGGCGCGGGGCTACACCTTC.

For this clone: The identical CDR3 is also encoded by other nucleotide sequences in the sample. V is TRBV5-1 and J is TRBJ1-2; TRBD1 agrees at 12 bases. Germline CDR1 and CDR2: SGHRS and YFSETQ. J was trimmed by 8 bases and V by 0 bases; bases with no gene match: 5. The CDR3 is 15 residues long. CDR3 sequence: CASSLAGTGGEGYTF. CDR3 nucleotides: TGCGCCAGCAGCTTGGCCGGGACAGGGGGCGAAGGCTACACCTTC.